A selection of T cell receptor beta chains follows, all from one sample in a study of memory CD4+ T cells and cytomegalovirus serostatus. TCRdb's table, derived via immunoSEQ multiplex PCR, lists solely in-frame clones and lacks some. The sample comprises 50,000 to 75,000 clones, around 86% of which are singletons, and 0.88% rests with the top ten. Source material: memory CD4+ T cells from blood. The receptors here all came from an adult in good health and CMV-seronegative. Each CDR3 is given without its conserved first and last residue. Each record gives: J gene, D gene, V gene, CDR3 protein. D genes are given only for firm matches.

j_call: TRBJ2-1
d_call: TRBD2
v_call: TRBV10-2
cdr3_aa: ASSLAGGNEQF

j_call: TRBJ1-1
d_call: -
v_call: TRBV11-1
cdr3_aa: ASSRPGLIKEAF

j_call: TRBJ1-2
d_call: TRBD1
v_call: TRBV9
cdr3_aa: ASSRDSSPYGYT

j_call: TRBJ2-5
d_call: TRBD2
v_call: TRBV18
cdr3_aa: ASSLTSGQETQY

j_call: TRBJ2-3
d_call: TRBD1
v_call: TRBV6-4
cdr3_aa: ARGTGKADTQY

j_call: TRBJ1-5
d_call: TRBD1
v_call: TRBV5-1
cdr3_aa: ASSSGTGVNQPQH

j_call: TRBJ1-5
d_call: -
v_call: TRBV28
cdr3_aa: ASSPGTTYNQPQH

j_call: TRBJ2-3
d_call: -
v_call: TRBV11-2
cdr3_aa: ASRPIRGDTDTQY

j_call: TRBJ2-1
d_call: TRBD2
v_call: TRBV30
cdr3_aa: AWSVRGLAGDNEQF

j_call: TRBJ1-2
d_call: -
v_call: TRBV28
cdr3_aa: ASSSGGRDGYT

j_call: TRBJ2-5
d_call: -
v_call: TRBV6-1
cdr3_aa: ASGGTPRETQY

j_call: TRBJ2-7
d_call: TRBD2
v_call: TRBV6-5
cdr3_aa: ASTDSGGAYEQY

j_call: TRBJ2-3
d_call: -
v_call: TRBV30
cdr3_aa: AWSVGIDGVTDTQY

j_call: TRBJ1-2
d_call: -
v_call: TRBV5-6
cdr3_aa: ASSFGLRGYT

j_call: TRBJ1-3
d_call: TRBD1
v_call: TRBV7-6
cdr3_aa: ASSSGQGINTIY

j_call: TRBJ2-7
d_call: -
v_call: TRBV6-5
cdr3_aa: ASSYYPEPTYEQY

j_call: TRBJ2-1
d_call: -
v_call: TRBV2
cdr3_aa: ATGTGYGNEQF

j_call: TRBJ1-2
d_call: TRBD1
v_call: TRBV11-2
cdr3_aa: ASSLGTGYGYT

j_call: TRBJ1-1
d_call: -
v_call: TRBV5-4
cdr3_aa: ASTKQGDEAF

j_call: TRBJ2-3
d_call: TRBD2
v_call: TRBV5-1
cdr3_aa: ASRNSGRTGDTQY

j_call: TRBJ1-5
d_call: TRBD1
v_call: TRBV7-2
cdr3_aa: ASSPQGAGNQPQH

j_call: TRBJ2-5
d_call: -
v_call: TRBV11-2
cdr3_aa: ASSHSRDETQY